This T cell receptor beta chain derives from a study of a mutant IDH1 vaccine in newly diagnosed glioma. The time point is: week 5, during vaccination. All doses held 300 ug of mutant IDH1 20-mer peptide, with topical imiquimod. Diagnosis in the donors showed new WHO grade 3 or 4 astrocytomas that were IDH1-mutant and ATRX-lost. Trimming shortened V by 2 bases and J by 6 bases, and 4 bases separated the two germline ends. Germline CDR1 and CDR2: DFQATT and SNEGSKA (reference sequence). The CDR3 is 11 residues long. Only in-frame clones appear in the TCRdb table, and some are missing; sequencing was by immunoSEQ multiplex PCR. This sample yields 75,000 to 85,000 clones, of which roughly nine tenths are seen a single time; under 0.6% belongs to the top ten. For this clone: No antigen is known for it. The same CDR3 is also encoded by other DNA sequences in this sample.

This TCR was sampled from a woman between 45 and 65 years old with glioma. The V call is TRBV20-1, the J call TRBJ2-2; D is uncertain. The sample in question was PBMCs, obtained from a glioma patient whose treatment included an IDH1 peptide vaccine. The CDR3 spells CSARKAGELFF. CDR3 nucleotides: TGCAGTGCTAGAAAGGCCGGGGAGCTGTTTTTT.